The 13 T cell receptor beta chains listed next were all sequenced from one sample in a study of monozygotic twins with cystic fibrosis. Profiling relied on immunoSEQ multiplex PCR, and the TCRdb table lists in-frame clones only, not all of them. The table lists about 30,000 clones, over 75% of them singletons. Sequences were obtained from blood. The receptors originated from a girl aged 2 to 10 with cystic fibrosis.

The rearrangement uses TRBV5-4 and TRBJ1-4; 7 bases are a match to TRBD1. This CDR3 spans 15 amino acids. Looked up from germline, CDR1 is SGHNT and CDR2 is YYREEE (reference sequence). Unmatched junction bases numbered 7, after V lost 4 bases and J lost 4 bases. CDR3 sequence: CASSQAGQNNEKLFF. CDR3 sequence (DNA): TGTGCCAGCAGCCAGGCGGGACAGAATAATGAAAAACTGTTTTTT. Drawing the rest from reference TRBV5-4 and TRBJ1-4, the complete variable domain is ETGVTQSPTHLIKTRGQQVTLRCSSQSGHNTVSWYQQALGQGPQFIFQYYREEENGRGNFPPRFSGLQFPNYSSELNVNALELDDSALYLCASSQAGQNNEKLFFGSGTQLSVL.

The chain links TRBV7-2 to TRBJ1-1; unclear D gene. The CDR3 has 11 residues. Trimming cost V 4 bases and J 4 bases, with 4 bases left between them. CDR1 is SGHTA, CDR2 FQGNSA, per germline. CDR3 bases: TGTGCCAGCAGCTCGTCCACTGAAGCTTTCTTT. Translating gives CASSSSTEAFF.

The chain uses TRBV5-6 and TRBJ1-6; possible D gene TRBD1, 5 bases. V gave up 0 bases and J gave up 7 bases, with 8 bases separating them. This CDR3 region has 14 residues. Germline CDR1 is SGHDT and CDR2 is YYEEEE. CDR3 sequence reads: CASSLGRANSPLHF. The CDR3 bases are TGTGCCAGCAGCTTGGGCAGGGCCAATTCACCCCTCCACTTT.

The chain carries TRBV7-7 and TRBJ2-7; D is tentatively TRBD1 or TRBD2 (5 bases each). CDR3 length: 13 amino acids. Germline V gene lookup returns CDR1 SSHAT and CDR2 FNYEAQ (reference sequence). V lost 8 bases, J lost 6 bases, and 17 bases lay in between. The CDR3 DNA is TGTGCCAGCCCCCAGGCCGGGGCCAGCGAGCAGTACTTC. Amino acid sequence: CASPQAGASEQYF.

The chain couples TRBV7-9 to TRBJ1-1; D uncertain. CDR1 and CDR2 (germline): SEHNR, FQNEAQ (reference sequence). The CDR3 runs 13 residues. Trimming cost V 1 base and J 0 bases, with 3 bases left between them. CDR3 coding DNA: TGTGCCAGCAGCTTAGATCTGAACACTGAAGCTTTCTTT. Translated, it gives CASSLDLNTEAFF.

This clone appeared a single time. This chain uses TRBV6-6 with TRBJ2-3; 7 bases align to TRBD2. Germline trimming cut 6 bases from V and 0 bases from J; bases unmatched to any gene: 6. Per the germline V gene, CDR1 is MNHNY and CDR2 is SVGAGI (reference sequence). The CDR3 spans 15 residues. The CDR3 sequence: CASSKLASSTDTQYF. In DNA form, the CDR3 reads TGTGCCAGCAGCAAACTAGCGTCTAGCACAGATACGCAGTATTTT.

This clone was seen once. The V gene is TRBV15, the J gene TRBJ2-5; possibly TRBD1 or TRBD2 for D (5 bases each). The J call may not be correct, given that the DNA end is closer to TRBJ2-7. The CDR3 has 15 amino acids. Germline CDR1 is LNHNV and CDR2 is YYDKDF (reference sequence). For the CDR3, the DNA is TGTGCCACCAGCCGGGACCCGAGGGGCTCCTACGAGCAGTACTTC. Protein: CATSRDPRGSYEQYF.

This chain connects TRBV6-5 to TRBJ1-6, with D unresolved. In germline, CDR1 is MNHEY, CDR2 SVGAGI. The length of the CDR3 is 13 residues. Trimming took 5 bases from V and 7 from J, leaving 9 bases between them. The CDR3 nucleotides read TGTGCCAGCAGTAGCAGGTCAAATTCACCCCTCCACTTT. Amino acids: CASSSRSNSPLHF.

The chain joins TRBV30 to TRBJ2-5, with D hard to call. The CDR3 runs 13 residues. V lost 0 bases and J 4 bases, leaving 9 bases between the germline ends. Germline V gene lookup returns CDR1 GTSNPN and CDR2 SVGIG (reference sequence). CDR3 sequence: CAWSVGFPETQYF. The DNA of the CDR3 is TGTGCCTGGAGTGTTGGATTTCCAGAGACCCAGTACTTC.

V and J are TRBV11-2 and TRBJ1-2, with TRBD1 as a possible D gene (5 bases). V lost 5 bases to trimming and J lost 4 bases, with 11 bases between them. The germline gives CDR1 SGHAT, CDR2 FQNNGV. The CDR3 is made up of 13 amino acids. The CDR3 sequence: CASSLPTAYGYTF. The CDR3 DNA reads TGTGCCAGCAGCCTACCGACAGCCTATGGCTACACCTTC.

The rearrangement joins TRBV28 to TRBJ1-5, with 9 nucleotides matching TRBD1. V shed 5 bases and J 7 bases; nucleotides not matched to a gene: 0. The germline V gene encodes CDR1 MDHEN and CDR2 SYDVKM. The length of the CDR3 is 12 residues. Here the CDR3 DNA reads TGTGCCAGCAGTGGGACAGGGCAGCCCCAGCATTTT. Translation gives CASSGTGQPQHF.

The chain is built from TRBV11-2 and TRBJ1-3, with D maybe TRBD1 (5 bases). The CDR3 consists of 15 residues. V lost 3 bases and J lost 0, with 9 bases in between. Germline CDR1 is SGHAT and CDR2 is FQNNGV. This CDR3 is CASSFGGFSGNTIYF. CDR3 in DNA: TGTGCCAGCAGCTTTGGGGGGTTCTCTGGAAACACCATATATTTT.

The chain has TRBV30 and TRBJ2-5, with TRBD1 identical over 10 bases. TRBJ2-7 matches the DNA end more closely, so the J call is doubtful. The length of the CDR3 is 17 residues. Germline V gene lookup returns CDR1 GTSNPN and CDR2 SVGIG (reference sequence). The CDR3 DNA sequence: TGTGCCTGGAGGGGGACAGGAGGGACAGGGGCCCCCTACGAGCAGTACTTC. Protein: CAWRGTGGTGAPYEQYF.